The 3 T cell receptor beta chains presented below share a single source sample, sequenced in a study of beta chain features in type 1 diabetes. TCRB transcripts that were expressed got sequenced, as all of the isolated RNA had been reverse transcribed. TCRdb keeps only in-frame clones here, not all; method: immunoSEQ multiplex PCR. The sample records around 300,000 clones, 7.5% to 9.5% being singletons. Material: central memory CD4+ T cells from blood. The receptors originated from a woman younger than 30 in good health.

This clone was counted only a few times. The DNA of the CDR3 is TGCGCCAGCAGCACACAGGCATCCTATGACTATGGCTACACCTTC. Encoded protein: CASSTQASYDYGYTF. The V call is TRBV5-1, the J call TRBJ1-2, with D maybe TRBD1 (5 bases). The ends were cut back, 4 bases at V and 3 bases at J, with 16 bases in the middle. The CDR3 has 15 amino acids. Germline loops: CDR1 SGHRS, CDR2 YFSETQ.

In its sample, this clone was seen a few times. The V call is TRBV19, the J call TRBJ2-1, with D maybe TRBD2 (5 bases). The CDR3 is 22 residues long. Trimming took 6 bases from V and 0 from J, leaving 33 bases between them. CDR1 and CDR2 (germline): LNHDA, SQIVND (reference sequence). The CDR3 coding sequence is TGTGCCAGTAGGCCCCCGCGAGAGACGGGGTTGTACGGACCGAGCTCCTACAATGAGCAGTTCTTC. As protein: CASRPPRETGLYGPSSYNEQFF. Full variable domain (outside the CDR3, taken from reference TRBV19 and TRBJ2-1): DGGITQSPKYLFRKEGQNVTLSCEQNLNHDAMYWYRQDPGQGLRLIYYSQIVNDFQKGDIAEGYSVSREKKESFPLTVTSAQKNPTAFYLCASRPPRETGLYGPSSYNEQFFGPGTRLTVL.

Ten or more counts support this clone. This chain joins TRBV25-1 and TRBJ1-1; no firm D call. The CDR3 totals 13 residues. CDR1 is MGHDK, CDR2 SYGVNS, per germline. Trimming stripped 9 bases from V and 0 bases from J, with 11 bases between. CDR3: CASSSDMNTEAFF. DNA for the CDR3: TGTGCCAGTAGCTCAGACATGAACACTGAAGCTTTCTTT. Full variable domain (missing parts from reference TRBV25-1 and TRBJ1-1): EADIYQTPRYLVIGTGKKITLECSQTMGHDKMYWYQQDPGMELHLIHYSYGVNSTEKGDLSSESTVSRIRTEHFPLTLESARPSHTSQYLCASSSDMNTEAFFGQGTRLTVV.